This TCR beta chain emerged from a study of T cell responses to AZD1222 COVID-19 vaccine. Whole-study findings and limits: The donor group comprised mostly white British people and more females; the analysis possibly underestimated clonal diversity. Per reports, nearly half of all spike-specific TCRs target regions that are unmutated in variants. The number of AZD1222 recipients seropositive at baseline was only five or six.

The trim removed 1 base at V and 2 bases at J, leaving 1 base unmatched. Germline V gene sequence: CDR1 MGHRA, CDR2 YSYEKL. The CDR3 extends over 15 amino acids. Method: immunoSEQ multiplex PCR; TCRdb's copy keeps in-frame clones and lacks some. The data show 150,000 or so clones, around 91% seen once. In this sample, this clone turned up once. The antigen remains unidentified. The V and J genes are TRBV4-1 and TRBJ2-1; 8 bases are shared with TRBD2. This receptor was obtained from an adult in good health. The sequenced sample was peripheral blood, obtained on day 0 of AZD1222 vaccination. DNA for the CDR3: TGCGCCAGCAGCCAAGCGGGACTAGCCTACAATGAGCAGTTCTTC. Translated, it gives CASSQAGLAYNEQFF.